The 19 T cell receptor beta chains given below trace back to one sample, sequenced in a study of regulatory T cells in long-lasting Graves disease. Time point indicated: newly diagnosed GD, antithyroid drugs for less than 3 months. Extracted RNA from PBMCs served as the source of the TCR library. In building TCR beta libraries, iRepertoire HTBI primers were used together with Arm-PCR of CDR3 regions. MiXCR, applied by TCRdb to the multiplex PCR reads, yields one record per CDR3 protein. The data contain fewer than 450,000 distinct CDR3 sequences, 15% of them singletons. This sample also belongs to another study, concerning T cells in Graves' hyperthyroidism and ophthalmopathy.

Sequenced material: peripheral blood mononuclear cells (PBMCs), taken at new diagnosis, from a patient treated with antithyroid drugs. The receptors derive from a woman aged 40 to 50 with Graves disease.

This clonotype appeared many times. This chain uses TRBV12-3 or TRBV12-4 with TRBJ2-5; the match to TRBD2 covers 14 bases. This CDR3 region has 18 residues. V lost 1 base and J lost 5; bases outside the gene matches: 9. Written as DNA, the CDR3 is TGTGCCAGCAGTTTAGGAGAGGGGACTAGCGGGAGTTGGGAGACCCAGTACTTC. It codes for CASSLGEGTSGSWETQYF.

This clonotype came up a few times. The V and J genes are TRBV7-9 and TRBJ1-4, with unresolved D. Trimming removed 5 bases at V and 7 bases at J, with 14 bases between. This CDR3 contains 14 residues. Germline CDR1 and CDR2: SEHNR and FQNEAQ (reference sequence). CDR3 sequence reads: CASSPGKPPEKLFF. The CDR3 region has the DNA TGTGCCAGCAGCCCCGGCAAGCCACCTGAAAAACTGTTTTTT.

The J gene is TRBJ2-1, the V gene TRBV30; TRBD2 matches 11 bases. The length of the CDR3 is 15 residues. V shed 2 bases, J shed 6 bases, and the junction held 6 bases outside the gene matches. Germline lookup yields CDR1 GTSNPN and CDR2 SVGIG (reference sequence). The CDR3, as DNA: TGTGCCTGGAGTCTCGGGACTAGCGGTTTCAATGAGCAGTTCTTC. This translates into CAWSLGTSGFNEQFF.

This clonotype was found many times. The chain employs TRBV12-3 or TRBV12-4 and TRBJ2-5; D remains ambiguous. V lost 5 bases and J 5 bases, leaving 12 bases between the germline ends. This CDR3 contains 13 residues. In nucleotides, the CDR3 is TGTGCCAGCAGTCAGTCTGGGTTGGAGACCCAGTACTTC. It codes for CASSQSGLETQYF.

The table lists this clonotype with many counts. This chain joins TRBV28 and TRBJ2-5, with 8 bases aligning to TRBD1. J was trimmed by 3 bases and V by 2 bases; bases with no gene match: 2. The germline CDR1 and CDR2 sequences are MDHEN and SYDVKM. This CDR3 has 14 residues. The CDR3: CASSLAGQEETQYF. CDR3 DNA: TGTGCCAGCAGTTTAGCGGGACAGGAAGAGACCCAGTACTTC.

The chain links TRBV3-1 to TRBJ1-4, with 7 bases matching TRBD1. CDR3 length: 20 residues. The ends lost 4 bases at V and 8 bases at J; junction bases unmatched: 25. In germline, CDR1 is LGHDT, CDR2 YNNKEL (reference sequence). The CDR3 region has the DNA TGTGCCAGCAGCCCCGGGGTTCTTAAGCCAGAGAGACAGGGCAGGGAAAAACTGTTTTTT. It specifies CASSPGVLKPERQGREKLFF. The whole variable domain, remainder taken from reference TRBV3-1 and TRBJ1-4, is DTAVSQTPKYLVTQMGNDKSIKCEQNLGHDTMYWYKQDSKKFLKIMFSYNNKELIINETVPNRFSPKSPDKAHLNLHINSLELGDSAVYFCASSPGVLKPERQGREKLFFGSGTQLSVL.

This clonotype has more than one count but fewer than ten. The chain couples TRBV20-1 to TRBJ1-1, with 7 bases matching TRBD1. Germline values: CDR1 DFQATT, CDR2 SNEGSKA (reference sequence). V was clipped by 4 bases and J by 6 bases; unmatched bases: 11. CDR3 length: 14 residues. In DNA form, the CDR3 reads TGCAGTGCTATACGATACAGGGGATCTCCTGAAGCTTTCTTT. Translating it yields CSAIRYRGSPEAFF.

The rearrangement links TRBV19 to TRBJ2-3, with TRBD2 as a possible D gene (6 bases). CDR1 is LNHDA, CDR2 SQIVND, per germline (reference sequence). This CDR3 contains 15 residues. With 9 bases removed from V and 0 bases from J, the gap between germline ends came to 16 bases. The CDR3 DNA sequence: TGTGCCAGAAGTGGACGGGAGACTAGCACAGATACGCAGTATTTT. Translating gives CARSGRETSTDTQYF.

This clonotype was recorded at least ten times. The chain recombines TRBV24-1 with TRBJ2-7; TRBD1 agrees at 10 bases. Per the germline V gene, CDR1 is KGHDR and CDR2 is SFDVKD. The CDR3 sequence is 16 residues long. V trimming: 3 bases; J trimming: 5 bases; junction bases outside the gene matches: 9. The chain's CDR3 is CATSDGTGQGVNEQYF. As DNA, the CDR3 is TGTGCCACCAGTGATGGGACAGGACAGGGGGTAAACGAGCAGTACTTC.

This clonotype was seen a few times. CDR3 residues: CASSFGLAGGNTDTQYF. The CDR3 DNA reads as TGTGCCAGCAGCTTTGGGCTAGCGGGAGGAAACACAGATACGCAGTATTTT. The chain combines TRBV7-9 with TRBJ2-3; 11 nucleotides match TRBD2. The V segment lost 3 bases and the J segment 2 bases; nucleotides outside the gene matches: 7. This CDR3 has 17 residues. The germline V gene has CDR1 SEHNR and CDR2 FQNEAQ (reference sequence).

This clonotype was counted ten times or more. This chain links TRBV7-9 with TRBJ2-5, with 10 positions matching TRBD1. The trim removed 2 bases at V and 6 bases at J, leaving 12 bases unmatched. From germline, CDR1 is SEHNR and CDR2 FQNEAQ (reference sequence). The length of the CDR3 is 17 residues. In DNA form, the CDR3 reads TGTGCCAGCAGCTTACCCGACAGGGGGCAGAATAAAAAGACCCAGTACTTC. The encoded protein is CASSLPDRGQNKKTQYF.

The gene calls are TRBV5-6 and TRBJ2-4, with D unresolved. V lost 3 bases and J lost 0, with 16 bases in between. Germline CDR1 reads SGHDT; CDR2 reads YYEEEE. The CDR3 is made up of 17 amino acids. CDR3: CASSSTTRDGAKNIQYF. The CDR3 DNA is TGTGCCAGCAGCTCCACTACAAGGGATGGAGCCAAAAACATTCAGTACTTC.

This clonotype was observed once. Mismatch with germline at one junction end may stem from a read error. The J gene is TRBJ2-3, the V gene TRBV5-1; 8 bases are a match to TRBD2. The CDR3 length is 12 residues. Germline V CDR1 and CDR2: SGHRS, YFSETQ. CDR3 DNA sequence: TGCGCCAGCAGCTTAGCGGGAGATATGCAGTATTTT. It codes for CASSLAGDMQYF.

This clonotype was counted ten times or more. V usage is TRBV20-1 and J usage is TRBJ2-3; D call uncertain. The CDR3 covers 14 residues. Germline V gene sequence: CDR1 DFQATT, CDR2 SNEGSKA (reference sequence). V lost 0 bases and J lost 0, with 7 bases in between. Here the CDR3 reads CSARDITSTDTQYF. CDR3 nucleotide sequence: TGCAGTGCTAGAGATATTACTAGCACAGATACGCAGTATTTT.

This clonotype was counted at least ten times. This sequence joins TRBV18 and TRBJ2-3; TRBD2 aligns across 9 bases. V lost 3 bases and J lost 3; bases outside the gene matches: 4. The CDR3 sequence is 15 residues long. CDR1 is KGHSH, CDR2 LQKENI, per germline. The DNA of the CDR3 is TGTGCCAGCTCACCTTGCGGGAGGGGAACAGATACGCAGTATTTT. This sequence encodes CASSPCGRGTDTQYF.

This clonotype was seen many times. This chain connects TRBV6-1 to TRBJ2-2; D perhaps matches TRBD2 (5 bases). Trimming pared 5 bases from V and 3 bases from J, leaving 19 bases between. This CDR3 contains 17 residues. Germline V gives CDR1 MNHNS, CDR2 SASEGT. This CDR3 is CASSTSLSGSDTGELFF. In DNA, the CDR3 is TGTGCCAGCAGTACCTCTCTCAGCGGAAGCGACACCGGGGAGCTGTTTTTT.

About this clonotype: Because the CDR3 is missing its conserved closing phenylalanine or tryptophan, this is likely a read error. The V gene is TRBV11-3, the J gene TRBJ2-3; no firm D call. Trimming removed 3 bases at V and 2 bases at J, with 3 bases between. CDR1 and CDR2 from the germline V gene are SGHNT and YENEEA. This CDR3 contains 12 residues. CDR3 sequence reads: CASSFHTDTQYL. The CDR3, as DNA: TGTGCCAGCAGCTTTCACACAGATACGCAGTATCTT.

This clonotype was observed at least ten times. The chain couples TRBV5-1 to TRBJ2-1, with 10 bases matching TRBD2. V lost 0 bases, J lost 12 bases, and 9 bases stayed unmatched. Germline CDR1 SGHRS, CDR2 YFSETQ. The CDR3 is 15 residues long. The DNA of the CDR3 is TGCGCCAGCAGCTTGGACCCCTCTAGCGGGAGTATGCAGTTCTTC. Translation: CASSLDPSSGSMQFF.

Only a few counts were recorded for this clonotype. This chain uses TRBV5-6 with TRBJ2-7; D gene unclear. Germline V gene data show CDR1 as SGHDT and CDR2 as YYEEEE. V was clipped by 3 bases and J by 1 base, with 11 bases between them. The CDR3 contains 14 residues. The CDR3 sequence is CASSWQAISYEQYF. The CDR3 nucleotides read TGTGCCAGCAGCTGGCAGGCAATTTCCTACGAGCAGTACTTC.